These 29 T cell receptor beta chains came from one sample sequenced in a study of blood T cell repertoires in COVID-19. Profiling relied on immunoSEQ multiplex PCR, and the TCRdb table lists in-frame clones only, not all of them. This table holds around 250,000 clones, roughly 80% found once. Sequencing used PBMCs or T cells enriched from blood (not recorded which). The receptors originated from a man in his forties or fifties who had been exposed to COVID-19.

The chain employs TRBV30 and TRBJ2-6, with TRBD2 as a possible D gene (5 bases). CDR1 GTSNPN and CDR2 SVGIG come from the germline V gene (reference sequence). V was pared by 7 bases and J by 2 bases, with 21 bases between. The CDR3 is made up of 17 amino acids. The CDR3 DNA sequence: TGTGCCTTAAGAGGGAAAAAGCCCAATCCTGGGGCCAACGTCCTGACTTTC. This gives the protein CALRGKKPNPGANVLTF.

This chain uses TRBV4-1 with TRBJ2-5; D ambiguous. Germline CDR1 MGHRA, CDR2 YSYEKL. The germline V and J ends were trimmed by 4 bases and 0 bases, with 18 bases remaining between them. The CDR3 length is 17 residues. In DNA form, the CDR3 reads TGCGCCAGCAGCCCCAATCCGGGTTATGGTGACCAAGAGACCCAGTACTTC. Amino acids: CASSPNPGYGDQETQYF.

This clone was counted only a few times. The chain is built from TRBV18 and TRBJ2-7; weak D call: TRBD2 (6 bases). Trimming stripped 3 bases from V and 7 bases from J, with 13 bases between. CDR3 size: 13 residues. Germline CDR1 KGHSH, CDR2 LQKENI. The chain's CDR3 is CASSPGTSGEQYF. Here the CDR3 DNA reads TGTGCCAGCTCACCGGGGACTTCTGGGGAGCAGTACTTC.

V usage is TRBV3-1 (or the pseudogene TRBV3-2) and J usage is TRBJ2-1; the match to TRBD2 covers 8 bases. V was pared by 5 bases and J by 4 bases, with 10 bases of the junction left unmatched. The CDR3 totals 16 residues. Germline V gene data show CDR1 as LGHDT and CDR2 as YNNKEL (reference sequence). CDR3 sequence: CASSEIGSGTYNEQFF. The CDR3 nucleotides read TGTGCCAGCAGCGAAATCGGTAGCGGGACATACAATGAGCAGTTCTTC.

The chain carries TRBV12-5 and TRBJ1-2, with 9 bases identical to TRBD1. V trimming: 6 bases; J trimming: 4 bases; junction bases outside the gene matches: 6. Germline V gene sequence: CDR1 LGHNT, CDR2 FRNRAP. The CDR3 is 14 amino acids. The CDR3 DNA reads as TGTGCTAGTGGACGGGACAGGGTCGCCTATGGCTACACCTTC. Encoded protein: CASGRDRVAYGYTF.

CDR3 nucleotides: TGTGCCAGCAGACCAGAAACAGGGACCTATGGCTACACCTTC. It encodes CASRPETGTYGYTF. V is TRBV6-4 and J is TRBJ1-2; tentatively, D is TRBD1 (6 bases). Germline CDR1 reads MRHNA; CDR2 reads SNTAGT. V lost 6 bases to trimming and J lost 4 bases, with 15 bases between them. This CDR3 region has 14 residues.

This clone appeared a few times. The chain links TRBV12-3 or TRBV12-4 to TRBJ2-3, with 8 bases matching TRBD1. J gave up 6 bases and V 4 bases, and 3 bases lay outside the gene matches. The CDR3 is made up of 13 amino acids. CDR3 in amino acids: CASSYRGTDTQYF. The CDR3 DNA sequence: TGTGCCAGCAGTTACAGGGGGACGGATACGCAGTATTTT.

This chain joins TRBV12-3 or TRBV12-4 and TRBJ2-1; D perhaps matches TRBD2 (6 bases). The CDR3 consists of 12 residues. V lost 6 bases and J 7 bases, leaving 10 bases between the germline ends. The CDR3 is CASRRDFNEQFF. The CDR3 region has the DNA TGTGCCAGCAGACGGGACTTTAATGAGCAGTTCTTC.

DNA of the CDR3: TGCGCCAGCAGCTGGGGACAGACTGCTGGAAACACCATATATTTT. Translated: CASSWGQTAGNTIYF. The chain uses TRBV10-2 and TRBJ1-3; TRBD1 matches 7 bases. This CDR3 comprises 15 residues. Per the germline V gene, CDR1 is WSHSY and CDR2 is SAAADI. The trim removed 6 bases at V and 2 bases at J, leaving 7 bases unmatched.

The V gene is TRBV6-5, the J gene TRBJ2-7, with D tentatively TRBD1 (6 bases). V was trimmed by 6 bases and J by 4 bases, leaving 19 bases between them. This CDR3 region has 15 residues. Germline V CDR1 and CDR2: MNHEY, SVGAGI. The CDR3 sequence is CASRYEGQNPYEQYF. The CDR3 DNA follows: TGTGCCAGCAGGTACGAAGGACAGAACCCTTACGAGCAGTACTTC.

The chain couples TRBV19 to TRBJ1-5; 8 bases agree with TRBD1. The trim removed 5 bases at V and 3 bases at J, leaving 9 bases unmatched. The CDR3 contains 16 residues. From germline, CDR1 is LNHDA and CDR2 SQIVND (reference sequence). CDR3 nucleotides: TGTGCCAGTAGTTCAAGGACAGGGCGAGTCAATCAGCCCCAGCATTTT. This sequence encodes CASSSRTGRVNQPQHF.

The DNA for the CDR3 is TGTGCCACCAGTGATTTGCACCCCACAGGGTCGGGTACCCCTGCGAAGTTTTTT. Translating gives CATSDLHPTGSGTPAKFF. The chain has TRBV24-1 and TRBJ1-4; D may be TRBD1 (6 bases). The V and J ends lost 0 bases and 16 bases respectively, with 29 bases between them. The CDR3 is 18 amino acids. The germline CDR1 and CDR2 sequences are KGHDR and SFDVKD.

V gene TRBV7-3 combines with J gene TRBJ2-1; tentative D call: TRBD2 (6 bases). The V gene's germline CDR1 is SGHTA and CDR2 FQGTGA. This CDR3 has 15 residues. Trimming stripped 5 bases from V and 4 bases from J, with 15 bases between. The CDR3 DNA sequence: TGTGCCAGCAGCCCTAATTCCCTAGCGTACAATGAGCAGTTCTTC. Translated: CASSPNSLAYNEQFF.

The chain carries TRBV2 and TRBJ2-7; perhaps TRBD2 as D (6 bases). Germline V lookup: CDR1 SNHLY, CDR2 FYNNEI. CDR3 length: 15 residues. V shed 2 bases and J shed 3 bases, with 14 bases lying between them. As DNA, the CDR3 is TGTGCCAGCAGTGAACTTGCTAGCGAGTACTACGAGCAGTACTTC. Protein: CASSELASEYYEQYF.

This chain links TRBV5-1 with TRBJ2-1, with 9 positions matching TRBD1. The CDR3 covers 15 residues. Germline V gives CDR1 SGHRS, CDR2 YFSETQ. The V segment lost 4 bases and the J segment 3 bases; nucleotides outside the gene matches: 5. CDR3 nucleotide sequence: TGCGCCAGCAGCGCGGGACAGGGAGGCTACAATGAGCAGTTCTTC. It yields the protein CASSAGQGGYNEQFF. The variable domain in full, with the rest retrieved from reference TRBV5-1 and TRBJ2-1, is KAGVTQTPRYLIKTRGQQVTLSCSPISGHRSVSWYQQTPGQGLQFLFEYFSETQRNKGNFPGRFSGRQFSNSRSEMNVSTLELGDSALYLCASSAGQGGYNEQFFGPGTRLTVL.

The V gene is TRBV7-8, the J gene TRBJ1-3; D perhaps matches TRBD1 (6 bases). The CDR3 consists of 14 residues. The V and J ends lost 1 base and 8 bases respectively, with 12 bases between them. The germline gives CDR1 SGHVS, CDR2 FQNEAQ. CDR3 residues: CASSLEAGVDTIYF. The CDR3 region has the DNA TGTGCCAGCAGCTTAGAGGCAGGGGTGGACACCATATATTTT.

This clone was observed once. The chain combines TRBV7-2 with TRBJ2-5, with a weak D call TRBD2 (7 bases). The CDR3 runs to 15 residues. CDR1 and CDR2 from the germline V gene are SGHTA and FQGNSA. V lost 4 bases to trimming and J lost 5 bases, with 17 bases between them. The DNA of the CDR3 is TGTGCCAGCAGCTGGGGGGCGCGGGAGTGGGAGACCCAGTACTTC. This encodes CASSWGAREWETQYF.

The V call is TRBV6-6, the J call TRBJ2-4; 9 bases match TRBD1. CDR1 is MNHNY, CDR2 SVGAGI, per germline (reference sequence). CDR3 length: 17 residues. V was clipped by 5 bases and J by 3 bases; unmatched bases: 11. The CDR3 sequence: CASSQQTGGLGKNIQYF. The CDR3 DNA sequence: TGTGCCAGCAGTCAGCAAACAGGGGGCTTGGGCAAAAACATTCAGTACTTC.

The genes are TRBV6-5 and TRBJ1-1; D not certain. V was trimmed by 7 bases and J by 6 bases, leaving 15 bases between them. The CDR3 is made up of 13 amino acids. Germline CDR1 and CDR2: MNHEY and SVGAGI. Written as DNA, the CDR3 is TGTGCCAGCAATGTTCTAGGAGGACCTGAAGCTTTCTTT. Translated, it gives CASNVLGGPEAFF.

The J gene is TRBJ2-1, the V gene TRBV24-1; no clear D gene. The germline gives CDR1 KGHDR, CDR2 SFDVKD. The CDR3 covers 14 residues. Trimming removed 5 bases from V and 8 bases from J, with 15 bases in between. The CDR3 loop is CATSGGPSWDEQFF. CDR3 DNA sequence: TGTGCCACCAGTGGCGGCCCTAGTTGGGATGAGCAGTTCTTC.

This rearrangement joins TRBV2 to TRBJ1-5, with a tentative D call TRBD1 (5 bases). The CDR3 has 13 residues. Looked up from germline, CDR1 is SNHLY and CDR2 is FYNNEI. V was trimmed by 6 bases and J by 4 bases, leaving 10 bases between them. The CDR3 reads CASRLRGNQPQHF. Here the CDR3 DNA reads TGTGCCAGCAGACTAAGGGGAAATCAGCCCCAGCATTTT.

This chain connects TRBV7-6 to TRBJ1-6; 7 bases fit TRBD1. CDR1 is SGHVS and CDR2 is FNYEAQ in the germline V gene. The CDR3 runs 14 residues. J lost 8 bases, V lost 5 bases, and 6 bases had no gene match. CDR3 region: CASSKTGVDSPLHF. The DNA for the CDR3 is TGTGCCAGCAGCAAAACAGGGGTGGATTCACCCCTCCACTTT.

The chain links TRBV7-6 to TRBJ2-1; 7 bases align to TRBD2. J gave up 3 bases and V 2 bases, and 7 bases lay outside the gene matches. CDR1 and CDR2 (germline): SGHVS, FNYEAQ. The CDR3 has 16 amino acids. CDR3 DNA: TGTGCCAGCAGCTTATGGAGCACTAGCGACTACAATGAGCAGTTCTTC. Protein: CASSLWSTSDYNEQFF.

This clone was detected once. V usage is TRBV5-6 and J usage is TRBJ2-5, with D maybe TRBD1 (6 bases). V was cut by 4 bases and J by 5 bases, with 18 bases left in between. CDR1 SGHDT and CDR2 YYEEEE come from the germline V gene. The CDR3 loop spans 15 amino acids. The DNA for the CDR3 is TGTGCCAGCAGCGCAAGGGACACCCTCCGGGAGACCCAGTACTTC. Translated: CASSARDTLRETQYF.

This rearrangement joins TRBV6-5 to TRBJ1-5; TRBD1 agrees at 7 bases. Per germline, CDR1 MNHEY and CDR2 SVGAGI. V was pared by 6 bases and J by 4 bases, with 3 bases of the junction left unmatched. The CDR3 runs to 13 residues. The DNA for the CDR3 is TGTGCCAGCAGCCCAGGGGGGAATCAGCCCCAGCATTTT. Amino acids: CASSPGGNQPQHF.

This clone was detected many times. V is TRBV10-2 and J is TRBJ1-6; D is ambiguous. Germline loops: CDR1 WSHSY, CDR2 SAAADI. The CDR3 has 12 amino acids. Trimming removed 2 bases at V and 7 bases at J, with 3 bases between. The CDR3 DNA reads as TGCGCCAGCAGTGAGCGGAATTCACCCCTCCACTTT. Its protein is CASSERNSPLHF.

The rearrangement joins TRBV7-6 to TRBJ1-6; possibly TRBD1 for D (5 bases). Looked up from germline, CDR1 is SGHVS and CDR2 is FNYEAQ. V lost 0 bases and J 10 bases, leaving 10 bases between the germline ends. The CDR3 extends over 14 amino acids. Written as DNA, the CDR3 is TGTGCCAGCAGCTTAGCGGAGGGGTGGTCACCCCTCCACTTT. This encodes CASSLAEGWSPLHF.

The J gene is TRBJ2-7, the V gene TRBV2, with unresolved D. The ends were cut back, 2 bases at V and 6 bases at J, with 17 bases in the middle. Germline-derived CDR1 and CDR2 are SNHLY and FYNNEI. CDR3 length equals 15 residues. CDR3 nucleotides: TGTGCCAGCAGTGAATTGCCAGCGTCCCTCTCCGAGCAGTACTTC. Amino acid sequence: CASSELPASLSEQYF.

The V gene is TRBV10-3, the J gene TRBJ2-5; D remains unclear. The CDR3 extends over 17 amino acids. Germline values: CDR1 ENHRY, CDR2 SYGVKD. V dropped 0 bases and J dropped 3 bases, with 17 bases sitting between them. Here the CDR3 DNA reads TGTGCCATCAGTGAGTCAAATGGTTTGGGCCGAAAAGAGACCCAGTACTTC. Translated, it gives CAISESNGLGRKETQYF.